Given below is one T cell receptor (beta chain) in context. The antigen is undetermined. Assay used: immunoSEQ multiplex PCR; TCRdb lists only in-frame clones, some missing. This sample yields 85,000 to 100,000 clones, of which 92% are seen a single time; approximately 0.07% belongs to the top ten. These data belong to a study of graft-versus-host responses after intestinal transplantation. Study-level background: Uniformly, recipients were administered anti-thymocyte globulin induction with subsequent tacrolimus and steroids for 2 to 3 years.

V shed 6 bases, J shed 2 bases, and the junction held 16 bases outside the gene matches. Germline lookup yields CDR1 SGHVS and CDR2 FNYEAQ. This CDR3 comprises 18 residues. General observations from the study: Graft-versus-host to host-versus-graft clonal ratios in allografts were high in patients with graft-donor T cell macrochimerism.

The clonotype comes from a human donor who was the organ donor for an intestinal transplant. The specimen comprised unstimulated CD8+ T cells sorted from spleen or lymph node cells, sampled before transplant. The V gene is TRBV7-6, the J gene TRBJ2-1; 7 bases fit TRBD1. As DNA, the CDR3 is TGTGCCAGCAGTGGAAGGGGGCGCCCCGTTGCTGCCTACAATGAGCAGTTCTTC. This sequence encodes CASSGRGRPVAAYNEQFF.